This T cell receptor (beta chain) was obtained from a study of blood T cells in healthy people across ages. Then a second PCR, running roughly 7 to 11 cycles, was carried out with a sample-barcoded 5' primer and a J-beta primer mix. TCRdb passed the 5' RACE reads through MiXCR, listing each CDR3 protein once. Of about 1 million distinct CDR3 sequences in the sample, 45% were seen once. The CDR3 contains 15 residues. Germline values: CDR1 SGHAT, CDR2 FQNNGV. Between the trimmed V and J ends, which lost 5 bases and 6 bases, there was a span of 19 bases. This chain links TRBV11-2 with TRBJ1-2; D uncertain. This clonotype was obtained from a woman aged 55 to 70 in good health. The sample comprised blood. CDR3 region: CASSQPGPPPNGYTF. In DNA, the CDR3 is TGTGCCAGCAGCCAACCGGGCCCCCCACCGAATGGCTACACCTTC.